Shown below are 22 T cell receptor beta chains from a single sample sequenced in a study of blood T cells in healthy people across ages. Primed by a sample-barcoded 5' primer and a J-beta primer mix, a second PCR proceeded for about 6 to 11 cycles. TCRdb reanalysed the 5' RACE reads using MiXCR and keeps one entry per CDR3 protein. The sample holds hundreds of thousands of distinct CDR3 sequences, about 28% seen once. Specimen: blood. The receptors shown here come from a woman older than 75 in good health.

With regard to this clonotype: This may arise from a read error, as a much more abundant clone is one base away. The CDR3 ends on some other residue instead of the conserved phenylalanine or tryptophan, so this is likely a read error. This sequence joins TRBV6-2 or TRBV6-3 and TRBJ2-1, with D possibly being TRBD2 (5 bases). Trimming removed 5 bases at V and 2 bases at J, with 13 bases between. CDR1 is MNHEY and CDR2 is SVGEGT in the germline V gene. The CDR3 has 15 amino acids. Here the CDR3 DNA reads TGTGCCAGCAGTCCCTCGGGGTCTCCCTACAATGAGCAGTTCTGC. It encodes CASSPSGSPYNEQFC.

This clonotype was recorded many times. The chain is built from TRBV2 and TRBJ1-5; D gene ambiguous. The CDR3 has 13 residues. The germline CDR1 and CDR2 sequences are SNHLY and FYNNEI. Between the trimmed V and J ends, which lost 6 bases and 2 bases, there was a span of 8 bases. Here the CDR3 reads CASRQRGNQPQHF. CDR3 nucleotide sequence: TGTGCCAGCAGACAGCGCGGCAATCAGCCCCAGCATTTT.

The chain recombines TRBV12-3 or TRBV12-4 with TRBJ1-3, with D tentatively TRBD1 (5 bases). Trimming took 3 bases from V and 3 from J, leaving 12 bases between them. The CDR3 sequence is 15 residues long. The CDR3 protein is CASSFVGGVGNTIYF. CDR3 DNA: TGTGCCAGCAGTTTCGTCGGAGGGGTTGGAAACACCATATATTTT.

This clonotype was seen at least ten times. This rearrangement joins TRBV30 to TRBJ1-2; possible D gene TRBD1, 6 bases. Germline assignment: CDR1 GTSNPN and CDR2 SVGIG (reference sequence). This CDR3 region has 13 residues. Between the trimmed V and J ends, which lost 2 bases and 3 bases, there was a span of 10 bases. CDR3 residues: CAWSLQGDYGYTF. The DNA of the CDR3 is TGTGCCTGGAGTTTACAGGGTGACTATGGCTACACCTTC.

This clonotype has a handful of counts. J is TRBJ1-1 and V is TRBV6-2 or TRBV6-3, with TRBD1 matching 7 bases. V lost 4 bases and J lost 4; bases outside the gene matches: 12. Germline CDR1 MNHEY, CDR2 SVGEGT. This CDR3 has 16 amino acids. The DNA for the CDR3 is TGTGCCAGCAGTTGCCAAGACAGGGTCCTTTGCACTGAAGCTTTCTTT. It is translated as CASSCQDRVLCTEAFF.

V gene TRBV10-3 combines with J gene TRBJ2-5, with 8 nucleotides matching TRBD2. CDR3 size: 15 residues. V lost 1 base, J lost 2 bases, and 3 bases stayed unmatched. Germline V gene lookup returns CDR1 ENHRY and CDR2 SYGVKD. The CDR3 is CAISELGGGQETQYF. CDR3 DNA: TGTGCCATCAGTGAGTTAGGCGGGGGGCAAGAGACCCAGTACTTC.

This clonotype has only a few counts. The genes are TRBV9 and TRBJ2-5; D ambiguous. V was pared by 0 bases and J by 3 bases, with 6 bases between. This CDR3 is built from 13 residues. CDR1 and CDR2 from the germline V gene are SGDLS and YYNGEE. The DNA of the CDR3 is TGTGCCAGCAGCGTAGACCCCAAAGAGACCCAGTACTTC. As protein: CASSVDPKETQYF.

This clonotype was detected once. The chain has TRBV28 and TRBJ1-5; D is undetermined. Germline lookup yields CDR1 MDHEN and CDR2 SYDVKM. Trimming took 7 bases from V and 3 from J, leaving 19 bases between them. The CDR3 extends over 16 amino acids. The CDR3 nucleotides read TGTGCCAGCACTTTGCCGGGCCCCGAGGACAATCAGCCCCAGCATTTT. It specifies CASTLPGPEDNQPQHF.

Of note for this clonotype: This may stem from a read error, because a much larger clone lies one nucleotide away. The chain uses TRBV7-3 and TRBJ2-1; TRBD2 might be the D (6 bases). Germline V lookup: CDR1 SGHTA, CDR2 FQGTGA. The V end was cut by 5 bases, the J end by 7 bases, with 9 bases between. The CDR3 spans 12 residues. In nucleotides, the CDR3 is TGTGCCAGCAGCGCCGGGACTAATGAGCAGTTCTTC. Translated, it gives CASSAGTNEQFF.

Turning to this clonotype: This may come from a read error, since a much larger clone is one base off. The rearrangement uses TRBV5-6 and TRBJ2-5, with unresolved D. The CDR3 is 12 residues long. Germline V lookup: CDR1 SGHDT, CDR2 YYEEEE. In DNA form, the CDR3 reads TGTGCCGGCAGCTGGATGGGAGAGACCCAGTACTTC. It is translated as CAGSWMGETQYF. The complete variable domain, with remaining parts taken from reference TRBV5-6 and TRBJ2-5, reads DAGVTQSPTHLIKTRGQQVTLRCSPKSGHDTVSWYQQALGQGPQFIFQYYEEEERQRGNFPDRFSGHQFPNYSSELNVNALLLGDSALYLCAGSWMGETQYFGPGTRLLVL.

This clonotype has ten or more counts. The chain is built from TRBV28 and TRBJ2-5; TRBD1 aligns across 9 bases. Germline CDR1 and CDR2: MDHEN and SYDVKM. Germline trimming cut 2 bases from V and 4 bases from J; bases unmatched to any gene: 8. CDR3 length: 16 residues. CDR3 loop: CASSLTGTGQRETQYF. CDR3 sequence (DNA): TGTGCCAGCAGTTTAACCGGGACAGGGCAGAGAGAGACCCAGTACTTC.

As concerns this clonotype: A much larger clone sits a single nucleotide away, making a read error possible. The rearrangement uses TRBV20-1 and TRBJ2-7, with 10 bases fitting TRBD1. J lost 4 bases, V lost 7 bases, and 13 bases had no gene match. The CDR3 runs to 15 residues. Germline V gene data show CDR1 as DFQATT and CDR2 as SNEGSKA (reference sequence). The CDR3 loop is CSVKPLGQGGYEQYF. Written as DNA, the CDR3 is TGCAGTGTTAAGCCCCTTGGACAGGGGGGGTACGAGCAGTACTTC.

About this clonotype itself: A much larger clone differs from this one at a single base, so this may be a read error. The chain carries TRBV12-3 or TRBV12-4 and TRBJ2-3, with TRBD2 matching 11 bases. This CDR3 comprises 14 residues. V was pared by 7 bases and J by 3 bases, with 3 bases of the junction left unmatched. The CDR3 here is CASNTSGGTDTQYF. The CDR3 DNA reads TGTGCCAGCAATACTAGCGGGGGAACAGATACGCAGTATTTT.

Comments on this clonotype: A junction boundary mismatches the germline segment, possibly from a read error. The rearrangement uses TRBV6-1 and TRBJ1-2, with a weak D call TRBD1 (5 bases). The germline gives CDR1 MNHNS, CDR2 SASEGT. The CDR3 loop spans 14 amino acids. This CDR3 is CAGSVAGRDYGYTF. The CDR3 region has the DNA TGTGCCGGCAGTGTAGCGGGCAGGGACTATGGCTACACCTTC.

This clonotype was counted ten times or more. The chain joins TRBV7-2 to TRBJ2-7, with 7 bases fitting TRBD2. The trim removed 3 bases at V and 3 bases at J, leaving 8 bases unmatched. The germline V gene encodes CDR1 SGHTA and CDR2 FQGNSA. CDR3 length: 15 amino acids. CDR3 DNA: TGTGCCAGCAGCTTTCCGGGGGGAAAGGACTACGAGCAGTACTTC. Translated: CASSFPGGKDYEQYF.

The genes are TRBV2 and TRBJ2-1; TRBD2 matches 7 bases. After removal of 4 bases from V and 4 bases from J, the junction contained 4 bases not matched to a gene. The length of the CDR3 is 14 residues. In germline, CDR1 is SNHLY, CDR2 FYNNEI. CDR3 region: CASSASSGYNEQFF. The CDR3 DNA reads TGTGCCAGCAGTGCCTCTAGCGGTTACAATGAGCAGTTCTTC.

Many counts were recorded for this clonotype. This chain connects TRBV3-1 to TRBJ1-2; 7 nucleotides line up with TRBD1. Germline V CDR1 and CDR2: LGHDT, YNNKEL (reference sequence). J lost 3 bases, V lost 4 bases, and 2 bases had no gene match. This CDR3 region has 13 residues. As DNA, the CDR3 is TGTGCCAGCAGCCTGGGACAGTACTATGGCTACACCTTC. Translating gives CASSLGQYYGYTF.

This clonotype was recorded at least ten times. This chain links TRBV6-5 with TRBJ2-3; 9 positions agree with TRBD2. The germline CDR1 and CDR2 sequences are MNHEY and SVGAGI. The CDR3 contains 14 residues. The junction had 5 bases not matched to a gene; V was cut back by 6 bases and J by 4 bases. CDR3: CASRGSGGADTQYF. CDR3 bases: TGTGCCAGCAGGGGTAGCGGGGGCGCAGATACGCAGTATTTT.

This clonotype has a handful of counts. The V gene is TRBV4-1, the J gene TRBJ1-5, with a weak D call TRBD1 (6 bases). In germline, CDR1 is MGHRA, CDR2 YSYEKL. This CDR3 comprises 15 residues. The germline V and J ends were trimmed by 5 bases and 3 bases, with 14 bases remaining between them. The CDR3 loop is CASSREGGYNQPQHF. CDR3 nucleotides: TGCGCCAGCAGCAGAGAAGGGGGGTACAATCAGCCCCAGCATTTT.

Many counts were recorded for this clonotype. The chain employs TRBV5-1 and TRBJ1-2; 7 bases are a match to TRBD1. The length of the CDR3 is 14 residues. In germline, CDR1 is SGHRS, CDR2 YFSETQ. V was pared by 0 bases and J by 8 bases, with 7 bases of the junction left unmatched. The CDR3: CASSLDEGARGYTF. For the CDR3, the DNA is TGCGCCAGCAGCTTGGACGAGGGGGCGCGAGGCTACACCTTC.

This clonotype was recorded at least ten times. The chain is built from TRBV7-9 and TRBJ2-5, with D tentatively TRBD1 (6 bases). V was clipped by 0 bases and J by 4 bases, with 12 bases between them. Looked up from germline, CDR1 is SEHNR and CDR2 is FQNEAQ (reference sequence). The length of the CDR3 is 15 residues. DNA for the CDR3: TGTGCCAGCAGCTTAGCAGGGGGAAGGGGAGAGACCCAGTACTTC. It specifies CASSLAGGRGETQYF.

The chain carries TRBV13 and TRBJ2-7, with D tentatively TRBD2 (5 bases). The V and J ends lost 3 bases and 0 bases respectively, with 12 bases between them. The CDR3 extends over 15 amino acids. Germline lookup yields CDR1 PRHDT and CDR2 FYEKMQ (reference sequence). CDR3 sequence: CASSFRTVPSYEQYF. The CDR3 DNA reads as TGTGCCAGCAGCTTCCGGACTGTTCCCTCCTACGAGCAGTACTTC.